These 2 T cell receptor beta chains share one sample of origin, sequenced in a study of beta chain features in type 1 diabetes. The investigators reverse transcribed all of the isolated RNA, so they sequenced expressed TCRB transcripts. The table came from immunoSEQ multiplex PCR; TCRdb's copy has only in-frame clones and leaves some out. The sample records about 160,000 clones, around 8.5% being singletons. The sample taken for sequencing was central memory CD4+ T cells from blood. These receptors were taken from a man younger than 35 in good health.

In its sample, this clone was seen many times. This chain joins TRBV7-2 and TRBJ2-1; D gene ambiguous. In germline, CDR1 is SGHTA, CDR2 FQGNSA. The CDR3 loop spans 17 amino acids. With 6 bases removed from V and 3 bases from J, the gap between germline ends came to 21 bases. The CDR3 region is CASRPMLSRAGYNEQFF. CDR3 DNA: TGTGCCAGCAGGCCCATGTTGAGCCGAGCAGGCTACAATGAGCAGTTCTTC. Drawing the rest from reference TRBV7-2 and TRBJ2-1, the complete variable domain is GAGVSQSPSNKVTEKGKDVELRCDPISGHTALYWYRQSLGQGLEFLIYFQGNSAPDKSGLPSDRFSAERTGGSVSTLTIQRTQQEDSAVYLCASRPMLSRAGYNEQFFGPGTRLTVL.

This clone has a handful of counts. The chain links TRBV18 to TRBJ1-5; D unresolved. The CDR3 covers 13 residues. Germline V CDR1 and CDR2: KGHSH, LQKENI. The germline V and J ends were trimmed by 2 bases and 3 bases, with 5 bases remaining between them. The CDR3 reads CASSPDNNQPQHF. The CDR3 DNA follows: TGTGCCAGCTCACCAGACAACAATCAGCCCCAGCATTTT.